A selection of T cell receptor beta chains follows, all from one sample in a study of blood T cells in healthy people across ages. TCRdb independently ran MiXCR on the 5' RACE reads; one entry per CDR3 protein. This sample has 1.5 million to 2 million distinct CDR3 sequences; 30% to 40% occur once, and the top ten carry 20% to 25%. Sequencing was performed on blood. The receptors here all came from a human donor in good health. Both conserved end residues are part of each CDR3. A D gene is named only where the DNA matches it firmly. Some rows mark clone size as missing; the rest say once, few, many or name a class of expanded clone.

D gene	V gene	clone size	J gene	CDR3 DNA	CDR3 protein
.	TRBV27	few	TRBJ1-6	TGTGCCAGCAGTTCCTTGGGAATAGCTTCACCCCTCCACTTT	CASSSLGIASPLHF
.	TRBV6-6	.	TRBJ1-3	TGTGCCAGCAGTTCCGCGTGGGACACCATATATTTT	CASSSAWDTIYF
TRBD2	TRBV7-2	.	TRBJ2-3	TGTGCCAGCAGCTTGAACGGGGGAGGGGAGGATACGCAGTATTTT	CASSLNGGGEDTQYF
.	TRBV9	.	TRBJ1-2	TGTGCCAGCAGCGACCAATGGGGGGATGGCTACACCTTC	CASSDQWGDGYTF
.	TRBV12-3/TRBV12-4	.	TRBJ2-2	TGTGCCAGCATGCAGCCCGCCCGTGGCGGGGAGCTGTTTTTT	CASMQPARGGELFF
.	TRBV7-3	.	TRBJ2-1	TGTGCCAGCAGCTCCACAAAGGACAGTTATGAGCAGTTCTTC	CASSSTKDSYEQFF
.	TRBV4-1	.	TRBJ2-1	TGCGCCAGCAGCCAGAGGGAACACAATGAGCAGTTCTTC	CASSQREHNEQFF
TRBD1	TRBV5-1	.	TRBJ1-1	TGCGCCAGCAGCCCACCGACAGGGGGCGCAGGGGACACTGAAGCTTTCTTT	CASSPPTGGAGDTEAFF
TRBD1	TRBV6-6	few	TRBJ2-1	TGTGCCAGTCTTTATAGGGACAGTCTCTACAATGAGCAGTTCTTC	CASLYRDSLYNEQFF
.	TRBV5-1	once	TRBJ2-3	TGCGCCAGCAGCTTTCGGGAACACACAGATACGCAGTATTTT	CASSFREHTDTQYF
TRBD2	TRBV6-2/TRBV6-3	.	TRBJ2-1	TGTGCCAGCAGTTACTCGGGGACTAACGGGGGAAGCTCCTACAATGAGCAGTTCTTC	CASSYSGTNGGSSYNEQFF
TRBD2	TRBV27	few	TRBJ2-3	TGTGCCAGCAGTTTCAGCGCGGGGGAACGGACAGATACGCAGTATTTT	CASSFSAGERTDTQYF
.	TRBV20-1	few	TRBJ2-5	TGCAGTGCTAGATCCGGACCCCAAGAGACCCAGTACTTC	CSARSGPQETQYF
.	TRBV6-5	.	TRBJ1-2	TGTGCCAGCAGTTACTCCGAAGGGGGAAGGGGCTACACCTTC	CASSYSEGGRGYTF
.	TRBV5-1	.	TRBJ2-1	TGCGCCAGCAGCTTGGCCAATTGGGCAGGGAACAATGAGCAGTTCTTC	CASSLANWAGNNEQFF
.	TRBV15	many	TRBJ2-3	TGTGCCACCAGCGAGGAGGGACAACCCACAGATACGCAGTATTTT	CATSEEGQPTDTQYF
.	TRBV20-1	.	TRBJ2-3	TGCAGTGCTAGAGCAAGGACGGGGCGCACAGATACGCAGTATTTT	CSARARTGRTDTQYF
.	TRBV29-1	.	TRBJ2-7	TGCAGCTCCAGGGTGGGATACGAGCAGTACTTC	CSSRVGYEQYF
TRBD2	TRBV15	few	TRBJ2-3	TGTGCCACCAGCAGCGGGGGGAGCACAGATACGCAGTATTTT	CATSSGGSTDTQYF
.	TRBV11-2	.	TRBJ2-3	TGTGCCAGCAGCCTTGATGGAATTAAGCAGTATTTT	CASSLDGIKQYF
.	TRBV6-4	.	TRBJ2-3	TGTGCCGGCAGTGAGGCTCAGCATACAGATACGCAGTATTTT	CAGSEAQHTDTQYF
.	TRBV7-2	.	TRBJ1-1	TGTGCCAGCAGCTTTGAGTCGAGGACTGAAGCTTTCTTT	CASSFESRTEAFF
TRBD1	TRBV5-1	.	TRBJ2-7	TGCGCCAGCAGCTTGGGGGGACAGGGCGGGGAGTACGAGCAGTACTTC	CASSLGGQGGEYEQYF
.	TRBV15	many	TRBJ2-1	TGTGCCACCAAGCGAGACAGGACTTCGGATGAGCAGTTCTTC	CATKRDRTSDEQFF
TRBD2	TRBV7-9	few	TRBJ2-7	TGTGCCAGCAGCCCTCCCCGGGACTACCACCTAGGGCAGTACTTC	CASSPPRDYHLGQYF
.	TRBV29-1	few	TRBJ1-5	TGCAGCGTGCCCTCATGTGCCCCTCCCCAGCCCCAGCATTTT	CSVPSCAPPQPQHF
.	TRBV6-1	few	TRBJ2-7	TGTGCCAGCAGTGAAGGGGGCAGCGCGTACGAGCAGTACTTC	CASSEGGSAYEQYF
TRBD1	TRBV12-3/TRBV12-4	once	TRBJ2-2	TGTGCCAGCAGTAAACAGGGGGCAAACACCGGGGAGCTGTTTTTT	CASSKQGANTGELFF
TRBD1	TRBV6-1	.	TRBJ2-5	TGTGCCAGCAGTGAAGGGGGACAGGGCCTCCAAGAGACCCAGTACTTC	CASSEGGQGLQETQYF
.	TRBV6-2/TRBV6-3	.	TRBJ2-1	TGTGCCAGCAGTTACCCGGACATCCCAAATGAGCAGTTCTTC	CASSYPDIPNEQFF
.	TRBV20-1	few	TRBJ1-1	TGCAGTGCTAGTAGAGGGGGGTCGGGGACTGAAGCTTTCTTT	CSASRGGSGTEAFF
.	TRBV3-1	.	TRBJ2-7	TGTGCCAGCAGCCCGGACGGCGTCCACGAGCAGTACTTC	CASSPDGVHEQYF
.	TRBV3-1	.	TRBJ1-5	TGTGCCAGCAGCCAAGCTTCGCCCTACAATCAGCCCCAGCATTTT	CASSQASPYNQPQHF
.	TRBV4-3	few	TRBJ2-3	TGCGCCAGCAGCCAAGAGGTCGTAGCAGACACAGATACGCAGTATTTT	CASSQEVVADTDTQYF
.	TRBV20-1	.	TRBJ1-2	TGCAGTGCTGTACTTCCGTATAACTATGGCTACACCTTC	CSAVLPYNYGYTF
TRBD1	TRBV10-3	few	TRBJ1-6	TGTGCCATCAGATCCAGGACAGGGAATTCACCCCTCCACTTT	CAIRSRTGNSPLHF
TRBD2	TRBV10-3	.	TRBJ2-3	TGTGCCACGAGCGGGACTAGCGGGGGCGCCCGCACAGATACGCAGTATTTT	CATSGTSGGARTDTQYF
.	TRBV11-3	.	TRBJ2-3	TGTGCCAGCAGCCGCTATGGGGGGAGCACAGATACGCAGTATTTT	CASSRYGGSTDTQYF
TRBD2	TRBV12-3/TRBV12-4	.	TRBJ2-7	TGTGCCAGCAGTCTCACCGGGACTAGAGCCTACGAGCAGTACTTC	CASSLTGTRAYEQYF
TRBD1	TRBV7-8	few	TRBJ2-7	TGTGCCAGCAGCTTTAAATTGGGACAGGGGAACGAGCAGTACTTC	CASSFKLGQGNEQYF
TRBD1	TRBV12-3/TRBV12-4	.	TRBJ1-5	TGTGCCAGCAGTTCCCGGACAGGGGGGCAGCCCCAGCATTTT	CASSSRTGGQPQHF
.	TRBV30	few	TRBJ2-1	TGTGCCTGGAGTGTTTATGGTGATGAGCAGTTCTTC	CAWSVYGDEQFF
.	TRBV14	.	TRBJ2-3	TGTGCCAGCAGAGCCAAGTTAGGCGAAAGGGTGACAGATACGCAGTATTTT	CASRAKLGERVTDTQYF
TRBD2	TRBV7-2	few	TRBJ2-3	TGTGCCAGCAGCTTCTACCGACTAGCGGGGGTAGCAGATACGCAGTATTTT	CASSFYRLAGVADTQYF
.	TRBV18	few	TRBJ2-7	TGTGCCAGCTCACCACAAGGGCAGTCCTACAATGAGCAGTACTTC	CASSPQGQSYNEQYF
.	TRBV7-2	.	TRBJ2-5	TGTGCCAGCAGCTACCTCACGGTTTCTGGAGAGACCCAGTACTTC	CASSYLTVSGETQYF
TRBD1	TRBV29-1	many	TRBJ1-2	TGCAGCGTTGTAGGGACAGGAGTTTATGGCTACACCTTC	CSVVGTGVYGYTF
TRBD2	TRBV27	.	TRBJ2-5	TGTGCCAGCAGTTTTATGGCTAGCGGATACGAAGAGACCCAGTACTTC	CASSFMASGYEETQYF
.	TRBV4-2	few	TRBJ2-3	TGTGCCAGCAGCCAACGGGACGGCTCAGATACGCAGTATTTT	CASSQRDGSDTQYF
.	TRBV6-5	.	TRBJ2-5	TGTGCCAGCAGTCCGCTAGCAGGGTGGGGGACCCAGTACTTC	CASSPLAGWGTQYF
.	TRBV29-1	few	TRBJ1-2	TGCAGCGTGGATCGTGGTGTCGGCTGCACCTTC	CSVDRGVGCTF
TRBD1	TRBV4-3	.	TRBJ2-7	TGCGCCAGCAGCCAAGCACTCCCCGGACAGGAAAACTCCTACGAGCAGTACTTC	CASSQALPGQENSYEQYF
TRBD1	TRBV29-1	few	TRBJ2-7	TGCAGCGTTGTAAAATTTACCGGGACAGGGGCCCACGAGCAGTACTTC	CSVVKFTGTGAHEQYF
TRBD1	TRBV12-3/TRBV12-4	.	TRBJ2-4	TGTGCCAGCAGTAAACAGGGGGCTCGGAACATTCAGTACTTC	CASSKQGARNIQYF
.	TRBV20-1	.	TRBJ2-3	TGCAGTGCTAGAAGTTTCGCAGATACGCAGTATTTT	CSARSFADTQYF
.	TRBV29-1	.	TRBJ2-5	TGCAGCATTACAGGAAGGATGAAGGAGGAGCAGTACTTC	CSITGRMKEEQYF
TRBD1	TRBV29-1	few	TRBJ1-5	TGCAGCGCTGCGGAGTCCAGGGGGAGCAATCAGCCCCAGCATTTT	CSAAESRGSNQPQHF
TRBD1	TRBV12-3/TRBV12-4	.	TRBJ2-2	TGTGCCAGCAGTCGTAATACAGGGGCCCTCACCGGGGAGCTGTTTTTT	CASSRNTGALTGELFF
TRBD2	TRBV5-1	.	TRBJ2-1	TGCGCCGGCAGCTGGACTAGCGGGGGGGCTCCCAATGAGCAGTTCTTC	CAGSWTSGGAPNEQFF
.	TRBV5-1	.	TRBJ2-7	TGCGCCAGCAGCTTGGCCGAGGGACGAGGGACGACCTACGAGCAGTACTTC	CASSLAEGRGTTYEQYF